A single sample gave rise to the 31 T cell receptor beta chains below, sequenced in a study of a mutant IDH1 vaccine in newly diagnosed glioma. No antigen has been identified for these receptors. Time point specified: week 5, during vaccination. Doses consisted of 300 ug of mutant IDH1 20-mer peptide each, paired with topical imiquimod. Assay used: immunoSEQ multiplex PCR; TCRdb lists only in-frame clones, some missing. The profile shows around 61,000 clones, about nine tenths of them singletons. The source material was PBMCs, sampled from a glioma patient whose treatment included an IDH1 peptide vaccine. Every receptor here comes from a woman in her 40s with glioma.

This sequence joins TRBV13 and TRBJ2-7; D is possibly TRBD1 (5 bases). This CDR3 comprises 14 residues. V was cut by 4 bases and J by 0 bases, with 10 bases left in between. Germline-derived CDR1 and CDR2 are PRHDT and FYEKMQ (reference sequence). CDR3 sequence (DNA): TGTGCCAGCAGCTCATGGGGCGGCTCCTACGAGCAGTACTTC. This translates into CASSSWGGSYEQYF. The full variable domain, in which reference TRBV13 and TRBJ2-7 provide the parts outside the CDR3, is AAGVIQSPRHLIKEKRETATLKCYPIPRHDTVYWYQQGPGQDPQFLISFYEKMQSDKGSIPDRFSAQQFSDYHSELNMSSLELGDSALYFCASSSWGGSYEQYFGPGTRLTVT.

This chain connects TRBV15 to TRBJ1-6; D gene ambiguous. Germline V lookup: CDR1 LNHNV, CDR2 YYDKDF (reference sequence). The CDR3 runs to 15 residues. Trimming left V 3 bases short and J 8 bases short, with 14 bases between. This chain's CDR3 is CATSSLGRVDSPLHF. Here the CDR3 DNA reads TGTGCCACCAGCAGTTTAGGAAGGGTAGATTCACCCCTCCACTTT.

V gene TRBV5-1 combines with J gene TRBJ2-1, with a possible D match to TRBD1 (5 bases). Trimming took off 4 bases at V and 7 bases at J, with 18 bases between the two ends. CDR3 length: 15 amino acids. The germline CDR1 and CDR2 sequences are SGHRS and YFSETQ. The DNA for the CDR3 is TGCGCCAGCAGCAGCGTGGGGCACGTGGCTAATGAGCAGTTCTTC. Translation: CASSSVGHVANEQFF.

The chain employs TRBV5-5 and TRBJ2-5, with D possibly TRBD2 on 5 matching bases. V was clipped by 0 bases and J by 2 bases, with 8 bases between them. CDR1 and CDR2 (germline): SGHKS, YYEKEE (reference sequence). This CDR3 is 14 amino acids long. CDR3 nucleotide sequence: TGTGCCAGCAGCTTGGGGCGGAGGCAAGAGACCCAGTACTTC. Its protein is CASSLGRRQETQYF.

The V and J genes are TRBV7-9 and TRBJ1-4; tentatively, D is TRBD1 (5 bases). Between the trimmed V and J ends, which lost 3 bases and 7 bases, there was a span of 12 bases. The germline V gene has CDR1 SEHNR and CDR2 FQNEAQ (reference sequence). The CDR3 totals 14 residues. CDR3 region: CASSFFLTAEKLFF. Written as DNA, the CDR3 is TGTGCCAGCAGCTTCTTCTTGACAGCTGAAAAACTGTTTTTT.

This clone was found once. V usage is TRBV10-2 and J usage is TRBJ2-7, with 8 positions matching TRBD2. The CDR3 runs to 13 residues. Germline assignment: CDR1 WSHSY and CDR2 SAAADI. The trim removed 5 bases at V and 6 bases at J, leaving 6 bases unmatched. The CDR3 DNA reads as TGCGCCAGCAGTCCCGGGGGGGTGGGCGAGCAGTACTTC. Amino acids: CASSPGGVGEQYF.

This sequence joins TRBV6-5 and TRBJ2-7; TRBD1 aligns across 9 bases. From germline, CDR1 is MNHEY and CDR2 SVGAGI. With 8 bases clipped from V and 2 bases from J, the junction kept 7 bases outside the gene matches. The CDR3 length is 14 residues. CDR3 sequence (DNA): TGTGCCAGCTCTAAAGGGACAGGGCCCTACGAGCAGTACTTC. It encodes CASSKGTGPYEQYF.

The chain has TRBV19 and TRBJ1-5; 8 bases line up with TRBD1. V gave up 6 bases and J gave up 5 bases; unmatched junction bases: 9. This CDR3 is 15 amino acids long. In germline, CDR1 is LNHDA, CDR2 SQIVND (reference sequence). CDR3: CASRAGTGKHQPQHF. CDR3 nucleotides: TGTGCCAGTAGGGCCGGGACAGGTAAGCATCAGCCCCAGCATTTT. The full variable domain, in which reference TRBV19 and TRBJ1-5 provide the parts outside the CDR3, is DGGITQSPKYLFRKEGQNVTLSCEQNLNHDAMYWYRQDPGQGLRLIYYSQIVNDFQKGDIAEGYSVSREKKESFPLTVTSAQKNPTAFYLCASRAGTGKHQPQHFGDGTRLSIL.

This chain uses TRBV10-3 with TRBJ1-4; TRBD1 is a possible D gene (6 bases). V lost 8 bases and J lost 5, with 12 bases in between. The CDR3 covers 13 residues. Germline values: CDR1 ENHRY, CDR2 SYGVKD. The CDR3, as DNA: TGTGCCATCCGGGACATCATAAATGAAAAACTGTTTTTT. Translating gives CAIRDIINEKLFF.

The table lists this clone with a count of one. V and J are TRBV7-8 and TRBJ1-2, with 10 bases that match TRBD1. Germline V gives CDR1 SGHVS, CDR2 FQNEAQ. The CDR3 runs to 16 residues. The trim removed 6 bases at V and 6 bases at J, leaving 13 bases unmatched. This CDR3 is CASSPIKTGGGHGYTF. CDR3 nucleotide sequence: TGTGCCAGCAGTCCGATTAAGACAGGGGGCGGCCATGGCTACACCTTC. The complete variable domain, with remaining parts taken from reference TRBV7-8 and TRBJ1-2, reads GAGVSQSPRYKVAKRGQDVALRCDPISGHVSLFWYQQALGQGPEFLTYFQNEAQLDKSGLPSDRFFAERPEGSVSTLKIQRTQQEDSAVYLCASSPIKTGGGHGYTFGSGTRLTVV.

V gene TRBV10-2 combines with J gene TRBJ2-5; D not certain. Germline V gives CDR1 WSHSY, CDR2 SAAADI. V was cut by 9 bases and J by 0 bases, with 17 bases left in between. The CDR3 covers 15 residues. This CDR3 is CASKKVDRNQETQYF. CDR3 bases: TGCGCCAGTAAAAAAGTGGATCGAAACCAAGAGACCCAGTACTTC.

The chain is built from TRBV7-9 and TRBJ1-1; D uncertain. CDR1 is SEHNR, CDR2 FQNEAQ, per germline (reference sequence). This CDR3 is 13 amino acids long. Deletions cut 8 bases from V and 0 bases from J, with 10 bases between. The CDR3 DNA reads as TGTGCCAGCGGTGCGGGGTTGAACACTGAAGCTTTCTTT. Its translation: CASGAGLNTEAFF.

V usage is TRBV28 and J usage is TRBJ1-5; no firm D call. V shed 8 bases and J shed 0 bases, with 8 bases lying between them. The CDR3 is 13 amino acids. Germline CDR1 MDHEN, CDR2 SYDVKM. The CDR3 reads CASGGHSNQPQHF. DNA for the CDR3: TGTGCCAGCGGCGGCCATAGCAATCAGCCCCAGCATTTT.

The CDR3 region has the DNA TGTGCCAGCAGTTTGTACCGGAGCTCTGGAAACACCATATATTTT. This gives the protein CASSLYRSSGNTIYF. The rearrangement joins TRBV28 to TRBJ1-3; the D is unclear. With 3 bases removed from V and 0 bases from J, the gap between germline ends came to 9 bases. Germline assignment: CDR1 MDHEN and CDR2 SYDVKM. This CDR3 is built from 15 residues.

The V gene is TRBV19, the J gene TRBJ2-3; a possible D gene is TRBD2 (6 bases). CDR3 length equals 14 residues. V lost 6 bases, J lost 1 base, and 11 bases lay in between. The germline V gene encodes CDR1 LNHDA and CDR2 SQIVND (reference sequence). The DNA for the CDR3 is TGTGCCAGTAGCCCGACTAGGGGCACAGATACGCAGTATTTT. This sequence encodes CASSPTRGTDTQYF. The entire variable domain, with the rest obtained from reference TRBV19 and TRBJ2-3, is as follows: DGGITQSPKYLFRKEGQNVTLSCEQNLNHDAMYWYRQDPGQGLRLIYYSQIVNDFQKGDIAEGYSVSREKKESFPLTVTSAQKNPTAFYLCASSPTRGTDTQYFGPGTRLTVL.

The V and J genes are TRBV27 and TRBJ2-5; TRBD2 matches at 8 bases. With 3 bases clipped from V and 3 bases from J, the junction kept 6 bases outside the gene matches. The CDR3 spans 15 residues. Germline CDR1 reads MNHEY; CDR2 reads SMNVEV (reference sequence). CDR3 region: CASSFITSGKETQYF. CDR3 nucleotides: TGTGCCAGCAGTTTCATCACTAGCGGAAAAGAGACCCAGTACTTC.

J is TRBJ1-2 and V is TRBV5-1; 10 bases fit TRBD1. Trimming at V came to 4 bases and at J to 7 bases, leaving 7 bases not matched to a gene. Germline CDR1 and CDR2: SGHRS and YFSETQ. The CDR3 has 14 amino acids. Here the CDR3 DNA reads TGCGCCAGCAGCCAGACAGGGGGCTTCGGTGGCTACACCTTC. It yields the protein CASSQTGGFGGYTF.

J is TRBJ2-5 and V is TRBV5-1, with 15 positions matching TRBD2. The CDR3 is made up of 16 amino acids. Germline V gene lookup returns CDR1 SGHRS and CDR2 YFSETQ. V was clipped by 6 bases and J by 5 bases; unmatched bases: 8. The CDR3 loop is CASNRPGLAGGETQYF. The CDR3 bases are TGCGCCAGCAACCGCCCGGGACTAGCGGGGGGCGAGACCCAGTACTTC.

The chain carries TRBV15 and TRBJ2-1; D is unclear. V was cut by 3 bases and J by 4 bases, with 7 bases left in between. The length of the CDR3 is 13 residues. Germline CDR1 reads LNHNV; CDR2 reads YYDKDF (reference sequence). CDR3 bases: TGTGCCACCAGCAGTTCATTATACAATGAGCAGTTCTTC. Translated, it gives CATSSSLYNEQFF.

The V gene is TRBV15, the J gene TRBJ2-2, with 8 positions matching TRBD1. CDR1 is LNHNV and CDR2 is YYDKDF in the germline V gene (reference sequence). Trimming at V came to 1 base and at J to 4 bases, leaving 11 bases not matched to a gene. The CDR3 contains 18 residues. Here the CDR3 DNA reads TGTGCCACCAGCAGAGGAAGGACAGGGAGGTTAGGCACCGGGGAGCTGTTTTTT. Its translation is CATSRGRTGRLGTGELFF.

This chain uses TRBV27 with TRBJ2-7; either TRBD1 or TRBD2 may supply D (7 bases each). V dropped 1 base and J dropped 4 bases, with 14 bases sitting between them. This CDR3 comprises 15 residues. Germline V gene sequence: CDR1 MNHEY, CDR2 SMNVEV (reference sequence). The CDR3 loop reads CASSLLQGRGYEQYF. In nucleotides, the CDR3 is TGTGCCAGCAGTTTATTACAGGGGAGGGGATACGAGCAGTACTTC.

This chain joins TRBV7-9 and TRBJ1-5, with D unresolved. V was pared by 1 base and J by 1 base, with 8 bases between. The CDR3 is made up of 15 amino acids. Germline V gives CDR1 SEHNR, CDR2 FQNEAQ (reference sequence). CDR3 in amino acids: CASSLGPGSNQPQHF. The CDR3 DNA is TGTGCCAGCAGCTTAGGACCTGGCAGCAATCAGCCCCAGCATTTT.

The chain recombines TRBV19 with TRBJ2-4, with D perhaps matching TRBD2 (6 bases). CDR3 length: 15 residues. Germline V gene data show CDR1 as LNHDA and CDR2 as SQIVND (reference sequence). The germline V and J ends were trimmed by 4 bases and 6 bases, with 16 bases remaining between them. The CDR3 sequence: CASSKLAVTGNIQYF. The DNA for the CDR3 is TGTGCCAGTAGTAAATTAGCGGTAACAGGAAACATTCAGTACTTC.

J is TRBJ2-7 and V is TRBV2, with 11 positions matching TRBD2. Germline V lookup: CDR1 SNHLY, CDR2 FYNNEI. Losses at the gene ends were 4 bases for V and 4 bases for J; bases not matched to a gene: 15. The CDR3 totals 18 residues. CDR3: CASSVASGGPFGFYEQYF. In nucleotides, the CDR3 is TGTGCCAGCAGTGTGGCTAGCGGGGGGCCCTTTGGATTTTACGAGCAGTACTTC.

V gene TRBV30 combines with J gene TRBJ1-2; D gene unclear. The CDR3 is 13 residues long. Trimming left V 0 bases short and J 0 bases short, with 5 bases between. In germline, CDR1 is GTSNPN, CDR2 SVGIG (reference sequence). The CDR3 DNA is TGTGCCTGGAGTGTCTCAGCTAACTATGGCTACACCTTC. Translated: CAWSVSANYGYTF.

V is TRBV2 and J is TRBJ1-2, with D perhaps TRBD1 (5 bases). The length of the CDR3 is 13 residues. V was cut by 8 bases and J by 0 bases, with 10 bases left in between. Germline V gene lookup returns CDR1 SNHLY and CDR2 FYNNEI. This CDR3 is CASRTGTNYGYTF. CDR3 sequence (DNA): TGTGCCAGCCGTACAGGAACTAACTATGGCTACACCTTC. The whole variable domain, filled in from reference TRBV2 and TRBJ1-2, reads EPEVTQTPSHQVTQMGQEVILRCVPISNHLYFYWYRQILGQKVEFLVSFYNNEISEKSEIFDDQFSVERPDGSNFTLKIRSTKLEDSAMYFCASRTGTNYGYTFGSGTRLTVV.

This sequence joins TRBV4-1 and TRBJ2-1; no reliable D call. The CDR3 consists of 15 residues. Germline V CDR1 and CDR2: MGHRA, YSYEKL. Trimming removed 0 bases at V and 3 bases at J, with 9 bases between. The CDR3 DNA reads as TGCGCCAGCAGCCAAGAGAGCCAGTACTACAATGAGCAGTTCTTC. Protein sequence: CASSQESQYYNEQFF.

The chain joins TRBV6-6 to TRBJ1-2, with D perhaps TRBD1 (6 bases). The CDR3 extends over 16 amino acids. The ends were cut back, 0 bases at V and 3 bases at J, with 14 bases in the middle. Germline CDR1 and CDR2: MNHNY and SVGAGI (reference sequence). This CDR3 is CASSYSTGGVDYGYTF. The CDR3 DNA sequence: TGTGCCAGCAGTTACTCGACAGGAGGTGTCGACTATGGCTACACCTTC.

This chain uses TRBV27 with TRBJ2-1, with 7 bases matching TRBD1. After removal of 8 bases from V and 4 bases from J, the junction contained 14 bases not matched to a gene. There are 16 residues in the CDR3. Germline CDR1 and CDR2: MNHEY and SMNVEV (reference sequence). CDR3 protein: CASLKGGYRGYNEQFF. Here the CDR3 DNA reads TGTGCCAGCCTAAAAGGGGGCTACAGGGGTTACAATGAGCAGTTCTTC.

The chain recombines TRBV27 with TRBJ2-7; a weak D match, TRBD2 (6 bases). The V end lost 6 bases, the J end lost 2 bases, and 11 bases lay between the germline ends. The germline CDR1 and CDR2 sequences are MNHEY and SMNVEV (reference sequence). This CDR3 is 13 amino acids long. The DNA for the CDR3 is TGTGCCAGCAGCCACCGCGGGGCCTACGAGCAGTACTTC. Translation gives CASSHRGAYEQYF.

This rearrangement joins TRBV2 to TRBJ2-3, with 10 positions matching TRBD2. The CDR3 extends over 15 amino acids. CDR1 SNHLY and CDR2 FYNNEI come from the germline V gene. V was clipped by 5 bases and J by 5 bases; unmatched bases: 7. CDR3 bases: TGTGCCAGCAGTAGCGGGAGGGGGGGCGGAGATACGCAGTATTTT. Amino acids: CASSSGRGGGDTQYF.